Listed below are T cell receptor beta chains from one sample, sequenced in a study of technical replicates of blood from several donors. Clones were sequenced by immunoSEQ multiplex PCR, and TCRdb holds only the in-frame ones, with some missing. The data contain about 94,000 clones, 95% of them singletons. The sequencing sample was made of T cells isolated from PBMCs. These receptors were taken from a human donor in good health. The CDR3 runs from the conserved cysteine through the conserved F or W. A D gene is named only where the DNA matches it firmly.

CDR3aa: CASSVVSGGSYNEQFF
d_gene: TRBD2
j_gene: TRBJ2-1
v_gene: TRBV9

CDR3aa: CASSYAGQGHTEAFF
d_gene: NA
j_gene: TRBJ1-1
v_gene: TRBV28

CDR3aa: CASSESLFNGYTF
d_gene: NA
j_gene: TRBJ1-2
v_gene: TRBV2

CDR3aa: CASSSTQENTEAFF
d_gene: NA
j_gene: TRBJ1-1
v_gene: TRBV6-6

CDR3aa: CASSSPGLAGQTTGELFF
d_gene: TRBD2
j_gene: TRBJ2-2
v_gene: TRBV5-1

CDR3aa: CASSPGGASQYF
d_gene: TRBD1
j_gene: TRBJ2-7
v_gene: TRBV28

CDR3aa: CATSRERTLGFAYEQYF
d_gene: NA
j_gene: TRBJ2-7
v_gene: TRBV15

CDR3aa: CASSLGGGGGYGYTF
d_gene: TRBD1
j_gene: TRBJ1-2
v_gene: TRBV5-5

CDR3aa: CASSLIGGNSPLHF
d_gene: NA
j_gene: TRBJ1-6
v_gene: TRBV27

CDR3aa: CASSQGQYNEQFF
d_gene: NA
j_gene: TRBJ2-1
v_gene: TRBV5-1

CDR3aa: CASSISSLRDRNYGYTF
d_gene: TRBD1
j_gene: TRBJ1-2
v_gene: TRBV19

CDR3aa: CASSFGTGGYNEQFF
d_gene: TRBD1
j_gene: TRBJ2-1
v_gene: TRBV27

CDR3aa: CSVHNRGTEAFF
d_gene: TRBD1
j_gene: TRBJ1-1
v_gene: TRBV29-1

CDR3aa: CASSVVAGSAYEQYF
d_gene: NA
j_gene: TRBJ2-7
v_gene: TRBV9

CDR3aa: CASSLDRGTQYF
d_gene: TRBD1
j_gene: TRBJ2-5
v_gene: TRBV11-2

CDR3aa: CASSSAGVTNEQFF
d_gene: TRBD2
j_gene: TRBJ2-1
v_gene: TRBV19

CDR3aa: CASSGQGGGQPQHF
d_gene: TRBD1
j_gene: TRBJ1-5
v_gene: TRBV19

CDR3aa: CASSQPTSNAETQYF
d_gene: TRBD2
j_gene: TRBJ2-5
v_gene: TRBV4-1

CDR3aa: CASSGGQTSTDTQYF
d_gene: NA
j_gene: TRBJ2-3
v_gene: TRBV9

CDR3aa: CASSHQRSGTGELNYGYTF
d_gene: TRBD1
j_gene: TRBJ1-2
v_gene: TRBV27

CDR3aa: CASSVLDYYYEQYF
d_gene: NA
j_gene: TRBJ2-7
v_gene: TRBV28

CDR3aa: CASSFGQGAGDTQYF
d_gene: TRBD1
j_gene: TRBJ2-3
v_gene: TRBV5-1

CDR3aa: CASSLAQVGDTQYF
d_gene: NA
j_gene: TRBJ2-3
v_gene: TRBV27

CDR3aa: CASSLRGTGNTEAFF
d_gene: NA
j_gene: TRBJ1-1
v_gene: TRBV28

CDR3aa: CASSISTGTGGEQYF
d_gene: TRBD1
j_gene: TRBJ2-7
v_gene: TRBV28

CDR3aa: CASSFSGTGNLGKNIQYF
d_gene: TRBD1
j_gene: TRBJ2-4
v_gene: TRBV11-2

CDR3aa: CASSDAVPGQSWADTQYF
d_gene: NA
j_gene: TRBJ2-3
v_gene: TRBV9

CDR3aa: CASYPGLAGGVEQFF
d_gene: TRBD2
j_gene: TRBJ2-1
v_gene: TRBV28

CDR3aa: CASSFWTGGLNEQFF
d_gene: TRBD1
j_gene: TRBJ2-1
v_gene: TRBV7-2

CDR3aa: CAISEGYGTSGRSAYEQYF
d_gene: TRBD2
j_gene: TRBJ2-7
v_gene: TRBV10-3

CDR3aa: CASSFLSYEQYF
d_gene: NA
j_gene: TRBJ2-7
v_gene: TRBV28

CDR3aa: CAWSPVQGGYEQYF
d_gene: NA
j_gene: TRBJ2-7
v_gene: TRBV30

CDR3aa: CASSSLAGGRNEQFF
d_gene: TRBD2
j_gene: TRBJ2-1
v_gene: TRBV7-3

CDR3aa: CASSLGLASYEQYF
d_gene: TRBD2
j_gene: TRBJ2-7
v_gene: TRBV5-1

CDR3aa: CSAQRGNTEAFF
d_gene: NA
j_gene: TRBJ1-1
v_gene: TRBV29-1

CDR3aa: CASSNPPAQLIKKLFF
d_gene: NA
j_gene: TRBJ1-4
v_gene: TRBV21-1

CDR3aa: CASSLFFPSGETDTQYF
d_gene: TRBD2
j_gene: TRBJ2-3
v_gene: TRBV27

CDR3aa: CSVEDPGRGTSFF
d_gene: TRBD1
j_gene: TRBJ1-1
v_gene: TRBV29-1

CDR3aa: CASSSDRGYEQYF
d_gene: TRBD1
j_gene: TRBJ2-7
v_gene: TRBV5-1

CDR3aa: CAWSANTFDEQYF
d_gene: NA
j_gene: TRBJ2-7
v_gene: TRBV30

CDR3aa: CATGLPAYEQYF
d_gene: NA
j_gene: TRBJ2-7
v_gene: TRBV28

CDR3aa: CASKDRVPDTQYF
d_gene: TRBD1
j_gene: TRBJ2-3
v_gene: TRBV28

CDR3aa: CASSLDRGGSGANVLTF
d_gene: TRBD1
j_gene: TRBJ2-6
v_gene: TRBV5-1

CDR3aa: CASSFRGAADGYTF
d_gene: NA
j_gene: TRBJ1-2
v_gene: TRBV5-4

CDR3aa: CASSQTTAGGTYEQYF
d_gene: TRBD2
j_gene: TRBJ2-7
v_gene: TRBV4-1

CDR3aa: CASSLLRLAGGPYTSSYNEQFF
d_gene: TRBD2
j_gene: TRBJ2-1
v_gene: TRBV5-1

CDR3aa: CASSESITVSIAKNIQYF
d_gene: NA
j_gene: TRBJ2-4
v_gene: TRBV10-2

CDR3aa: CASSLEKAGGETQYF
d_gene: NA
j_gene: TRBJ2-5
v_gene: TRBV7-2

CDR3aa: CASSLNMVQLFF
d_gene: NA
j_gene: TRBJ1-4
v_gene: TRBV14

CDR3aa: CASSLANSNQPQHF
d_gene: NA
j_gene: TRBJ1-5
v_gene: TRBV7-9

CDR3aa: CASGDQGAFYNEQFF
d_gene: TRBD1
j_gene: TRBJ2-1
v_gene: TRBV5-1

CDR3aa: CASTTGTGLTDTQYF
d_gene: TRBD1
j_gene: TRBJ2-3
v_gene: TRBV28